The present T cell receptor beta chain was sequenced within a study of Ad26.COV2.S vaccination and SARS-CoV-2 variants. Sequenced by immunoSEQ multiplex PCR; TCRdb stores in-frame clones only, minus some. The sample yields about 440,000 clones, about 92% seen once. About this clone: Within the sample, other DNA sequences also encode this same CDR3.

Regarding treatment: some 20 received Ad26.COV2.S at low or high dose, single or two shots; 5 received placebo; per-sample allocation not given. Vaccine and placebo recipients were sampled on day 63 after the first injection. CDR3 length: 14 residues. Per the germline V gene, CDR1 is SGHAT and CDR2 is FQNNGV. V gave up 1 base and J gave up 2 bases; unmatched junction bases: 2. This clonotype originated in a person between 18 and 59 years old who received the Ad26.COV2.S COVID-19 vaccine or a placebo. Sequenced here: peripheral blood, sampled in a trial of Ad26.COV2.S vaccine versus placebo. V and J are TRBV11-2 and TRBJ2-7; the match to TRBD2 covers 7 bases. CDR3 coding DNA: TGTGCCAGCAGCTTAGGGAGCGGGACCTACGAGCAGTACTTC. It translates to CASSLGSGTYEQYF.